The next 10 T cell receptor beta chains were all read from a single sample in a study of kidney transplant recipient with SARS-CoV-2 infection. MiXCR, run by TCRdb on the reads, gives a single entry per CDR3 protein. The sample shows approximately 250,000 distinct CDR3 sequences, 25% to 35% of them seen only once. The material sequenced was a blood sample, taken at baseline and on day 111 from a kidney transplant recipient. These receptor sequences come from a male patient aged 25-45 years who had COVID-19 and was a kidney transplant recipient. Some T cells may be provided by the graft donor.

This clonotype was recorded at least ten times. The chain links TRBV5-6 to TRBJ1-5; D gene unclear. CDR3 length: 15 residues. Looked up from germline, CDR1 is SGHDT and CDR2 is YYEEEE. Trimming removed 2 bases from V and 11 bases from J, with 20 bases in between. The CDR3 sequence is CASSLPGWSQSAQHF. In DNA, the CDR3 is TGTGCCAGCAGCTTACCGGGGTGGTCGCAATCGGCCCAGCATTTT. Combining the CDR3 with reference TRBV5-6 and TRBJ1-5 gives the whole variable domain DAGVTQSPTHLIKTRGQQVTLRCSPKSGHDTVSWYQQALGQGPQFIFQYYEEEERQRGNFPDRFSGHQFPNYSSELNVNALLLGDSALYLCASSLPGWSQSAQHFGDGTRLSIL.

This clonotype came up many times. The CDR3 bases are TGTGCCAGCAGCAGCCCAGATCCCATTTCAGGCTTGACCGGGGAGCTGTTTTTT. It yields the protein CASSSPDPISGLTGELFF. J is TRBJ2-2 and V is TRBV3-1; D remains unclear. The CDR3 covers 18 residues. V gave up 5 bases and J gave up 5 bases, with 24 bases separating them. The germline V gene encodes CDR1 LGHDT and CDR2 YNNKEL (reference sequence).

This clonotype was recorded many times. This chain connects TRBV3-1 to TRBJ2-2; D is undetermined. This CDR3 contains 18 residues. CDR1 LGHDT and CDR2 YNNKEL come from the germline V gene (reference sequence). V was pared by 5 bases and J by 5 bases, with 24 bases between. The CDR3 loop is CASSELYPISGLTGELFF. CDR3 nucleotides: TGTGCCAGCAGCGAACTGTATCCCATTTCAGGCTTGACCGGGGAGCTGTTTTTT.

The sample holds many counts of this clonotype. The V call is TRBV20-1, the J call TRBJ2-2; no firm D call. Germline V gives CDR1 DFQATT, CDR2 SNEGSKA (reference sequence). The CDR3 is 14 amino acids. V lost 6 bases, J lost 0 bases, and 11 bases lay in between. Here the CDR3 reads CSATQVPNTGELFF. The DNA of the CDR3 is TGCAGTGCGACCCAGGTGCCGAACACCGGGGAGCTGTTTTTT.

Concerning this clonotype itself: It may be a read error: a sequence one base away is much more abundant. V is TRBV16 and J is TRBJ2-5; TRBD2 aligns across 8 bases. The J call is doubtful: the DNA matches TRBJ2-7 better. The CDR3 contains 15 residues. Germline V gene data show CDR1 as KGHSY and CDR2 as FQNENV. CDR3 bases: TGTGCCAGCGGCCAACGAACTAGCGGATCATACGAGCAGTACTTC. Translating gives CASGQRTSGSYEQYF.

At least ten counts were recorded for this clonotype. This chain links TRBV19 with TRBJ2-7; possible D gene TRBD2, 5 bases. Germline-derived CDR1 and CDR2 are LNHDA and SQIVND (reference sequence). With 6 bases removed from V and 1 base from J, the gap between germline ends came to 10 bases. The CDR3 covers 13 residues. The CDR3 DNA is TGTGCCAGTAGCAGACGGGGATCCTACGAGCAGTACTTC. This translates into CASSRRGSYEQYF.

This clonotype was found many times. This chain joins TRBV5-1 and TRBJ2-7; a possible D gene is TRBD2 (6 bases). Germline V CDR1 and CDR2: SGHRS, YFSETQ. The ends were cut back, 0 bases at V and 7 bases at J, with 14 bases in the middle. The length of the CDR3 is 14 residues. The CDR3 region has the DNA TGCGCCAGCAGCTTGGCCAATCCGGAGGGGGAGCAGTACTTC. Amino acid sequence: CASSLANPEGEQYF.

Of note for this clonotype: A clone one base away is much larger, so this may be a read error. V gene TRBV7-9 combines with J gene TRBJ1-2, with no clear D. CDR3 length: 14 amino acids. Per the germline V gene, CDR1 is SEHNR and CDR2 is FQNEAQ (reference sequence). V lost 0 bases and J lost 7, with 12 bases in between. The CDR3 reads CASSLAGEGGGYTF. CDR3 sequence (DNA): TGTGCCAGCAGCTTAGCCGGGGAGGGAGGTGGCTACACCTTC.

This clonotype was detected ten times or more. This chain connects TRBV9 to TRBJ2-1, with D perhaps TRBD2 (6 bases). Trimming cost V 4 bases and J 11 bases, with 19 bases left between them. The CDR3 loop spans 14 amino acids. The V gene's germline CDR1 is SGDLS and CDR2 YYNGEE. DNA for the CDR3: TGTGCCAGCAGCCCCAACACGGGAGATTTTCAGCAGTTCTTC. It specifies CASSPNTGDFQQFF. The whole variable domain, remainder taken from reference TRBV9 and TRBJ2-1, is DSGVTQTPKHLITATGQRVTLRCSPRSGDLSVYWYQQSLDQGLQFLIQYYNGEERAKGNILERFSAQQFPDLHSELNLSSLELGDSALYFCASSPNTGDFQQFFGPGTRLTVL.

The gene calls are TRBV7-6 and TRBJ1-2; D gene unclear. V was clipped by 5 bases and J by 4 bases, with 23 bases between them. CDR3 length equals 17 residues. Germline V gene sequence: CDR1 SGHVS, CDR2 FNYEAQ. In nucleotides, the CDR3 is TGTGCCAGCAGCCGCGGTCTTGAATCTCGAAAGACCTATGGCTACACCTTC. Protein product: CASSRGLESRKTYGYTF.